This T cell receptor (beta chain) comes out of a study of blood T cells in healthy people across ages. Study-level points and caveats: Expanded clonotype changes were possibly confounded by unknown donor CMV status.

CDR3 length equals 17 residues. Germline V CDR1 and CDR2: MNHEY, SVGAGI. Trimming at V came to 0 bases and at J to 5 bases, leaving 7 bases not matched to a gene. This clonotype has at least ten counts. What it binds is unknown. Researchers isolated at least 6 million PBMCs per sample. Combining a sample-barcoded 5' primer with a J-beta primer mix, a second PCR ran for roughly 6 to 12 cycles. A template-switch adaptor that had 12 random nucleotides put a tag on each cDNA molecule. In TCRdb, the 5' RACE reads were re-called with MiXCR into one record per CDR3 protein. The sample lists 1,100,000 or so distinct CDR3 sequences; roughly 45% were seen once.

Sequencing was done on a sample of blood. The chain has TRBV6-5 and TRBJ2-3, with 11 bases aligning to TRBD2. This TCR derives from a woman between 55 and 75 years old in good health. In nucleotides, the CDR3 is TGTGCCAGCAGTTACTCGACTAGCGGGATGGCGGGAGATACGCAGTATTTT. Translated: CASSYSTSGMAGDTQYF.